Each of the 4 T cell receptor beta chains below was sequenced from the same sample in a study of blood T cell repertoires in COVID-19. TCRdb's copy holds only in-frame clones and misses some; the assay was immunoSEQ multiplex PCR. The sample lists about 1,800 clones; around 69% were seen once. Input material: peripheral blood. These TCRs come from an older man with active COVID-19.

CDR3 nucleotides: TGCGCCAGCAGCCAAACCTACGGGACTCCCGAAACTGAAGCTTTCTTT. Its protein is CASSQTYGTPETEAFF. This sequence joins TRBV4-3 and TRBJ1-1; D is possibly TRBD1 (5 bases). The V gene lost 2 bases and the J gene lost 5 bases, with 18 bases spanning the gap. CDR1 is LGHNA, CDR2 YSLEER, per germline. The length of the CDR3 is 16 residues.

The chain carries TRBV28 and TRBJ2-1; 13 positions agree with TRBD2. CDR3 length: 18 amino acids. The V gene end was trimmed by 0 bases and the J gene end by 4 bases; junction bases not matched to a gene: 6. CDR1 is MDHEN, CDR2 SYDVKM, per germline. The CDR3 coding sequence is TGTGCCAGCAGTTTATGGGGACTAGCGGGACTCGAATACAATGAGCAGTTCTTC. Amino acids: CASSLWGLAGLEYNEQFF.

On this clone itself: A junction end diverges from the germline sequence, so it may reflect a read error. This rearrangement joins TRBV7-2 to TRBJ1-1, with no clear D. Germline loops: CDR1 SGHTA, CDR2 FQGNSA. The CDR3 is made up of 13 amino acids. The CDR3 DNA follows: TGTGCCAGCAGCTTAATGGGGAGAGAGGGTTTGGTGTTT. Translation: CASSLMGREGLVF.

V and J are TRBV6-4 and TRBJ1-5; D possibly corresponds to TRBD1 (6 bases). CDR1 is MRHNA, CDR2 SNTAGT, per germline. Trimming shortened V by 8 bases and J by 3 bases, and 20 bases separated the two germline ends. This CDR3 has 16 residues. The CDR3 sequence is CASPVRDTYYNQPQHF. In DNA form, the CDR3 reads TGTGCCAGCCCCGTCCGGGACACTTACTACAATCAGCCCCAGCATTTT.